These 19 T cell receptor beta chains share one sample of origin, sequenced in a study of blood T cell repertoires in COVID-19 (dated by TCRdb to 2020 to 2022). The protocol used for the library was the immunoSEQ multiplex PCR assay. The source is immuneACCESS, and TCRdb retained only in-frame sequences with V and J called. Part of the clones is not carried over; for the studies checked, unresolved V genes explain less than half of this, and the remainder is unexplained. The table for this sample lists hundreds of thousands of clones; 90% of them were counted only once. Around 1.7% of the sample comes from the top ten. Sequencing input: PBMCs or T cells enriched from blood (not recorded which). The receptors derive from a woman between 18 and 29 years old with acute COVID-19.

This chain links TRBV6-5 with TRBJ2-7; D not certain. The germline V and J ends were trimmed by 4 bases and 2 bases, with 12 bases remaining between them. CDR1 is MNHEY, CDR2 SVGAGI, per germline. The CDR3 length is 14 residues. In DNA form, the CDR3 reads TGTGCCAGCAGTTTTGAGGCTTCAGCCTACGAGCAGTACTTC. Translated: CASSFEASAYEQYF.

This chain uses TRBV7-9 with TRBJ2-7; D possibly corresponds to TRBD1 (5 bases). The CDR3 runs 12 residues. V lost 6 bases and J 3 bases, leaving 9 bases between the germline ends. Per germline, CDR1 SEHNR and CDR2 FQNEAQ (reference sequence). CDR3 DNA sequence: TGTGCCAGCAGTCCGACAGTCTACGAGCAGTACTTC. Its protein is CASSPTVYEQYF.

As concerns this clone: Different DNA sequences within this sample yield the same CDR3. The chain carries TRBV7-9 and TRBJ2-3; D is possibly TRBD2 (6 bases). V was cut by 5 bases and J by 0 bases, with 12 bases left in between. The V gene's germline CDR1 is SEHNR and CDR2 FQNEAQ (reference sequence). This CDR3 has 15 amino acids. CDR3 sequence: CASSPPGLSTDTQYF. DNA of the CDR3: TGTGCCAGCAGCCCGCCGGGACTTAGCACAGATACGCAGTATTTT. The complete variable domain, with remaining parts taken from reference TRBV7-9 and TRBJ2-3, reads DTGVSQNPRHKITKRGQNVTFRCDPISEHNRLYWYRQTLGQGPEFLTYFQNEAQLEKSRLLSDRFSAERPKGSFSTLEIQRTEQGDSAMYLCASSPPGLSTDTQYFGPGTRLTVL.

The gene calls are TRBV6-6 and TRBJ1-3, with a weak D call TRBD1 (5 bases). Looked up from germline, CDR1 is MNHNY and CDR2 is SVGAGI (reference sequence). Trimming left V 8 bases short and J 2 bases short, with 13 bases between. The CDR3 runs 14 residues. The CDR3 DNA follows: TGTGCCAGCGTAAGGGGCCAACCTGGAAACACCATATATTTT. This translates into CASVRGQPGNTIYF.

V and J are TRBV4-2 and TRBJ2-3; D gene ambiguous. V lost 0 bases and J 2 bases, leaving 9 bases between the germline ends. Per the germline V gene, CDR1 is LGHNA and CDR2 is YNFKEQ. The CDR3 length is 15 residues. CDR3 sequence (DNA): TGTGCCAGCAGCCAAGAGTTCACAGCCACAGATACGCAGTATTTT. It yields the protein CASSQEFTATDTQYF.

The chain uses TRBV28 and TRBJ2-7, with a possible D match to TRBD1 (8 bases). V was pared by 6 bases and J by 5 bases, with 23 bases between. Germline V gene sequence: CDR1 MDHEN, CDR2 SYDVKM. This CDR3 has 16 residues. Here the CDR3 DNA reads TGTGCCAGCAGAACCCACCCCGGCACAGGGGGGGACGAGCAGTACTTC. This gives the protein CASRTHPGTGGDEQYF.

The chain couples TRBV7-9 to TRBJ1-4; TRBD1 might be the D (6 bases). The CDR3 is 16 residues long. Germline CDR1 is SEHNR and CDR2 is FQNEAQ (reference sequence). Between the trimmed V and J ends, which lost 0 bases and 2 bases, there was a span of 10 bases. This CDR3 is CASSLARGGTNEKLFF. The CDR3 DNA reads as TGTGCCAGCAGCTTAGCCCGGGGGGGCACTAATGAAAAACTGTTTTTT.

The rearrangement joins TRBV14 to TRBJ2-6; maybe TRBD1 (5 bases). Germline V lookup: CDR1 SGHDN, CDR2 FVKESK. V was clipped by 1 base and J by 2 bases, with 9 bases between them. The CDR3 consists of 16 residues. DNA of the CDR3: TGTGCCAGCAGCCAAGTGTGGACAACTGGGGCCAACGTCCTGACTTTC. Protein product: CASSQVWTTGANVLTF.

This clone came up once. The rearrangement uses TRBV4-1 and TRBJ2-2; D possibly corresponds to TRBD1 (5 bases). V gave up 1 base and J gave up 1 base, with 13 bases separating them. Germline CDR1 reads MGHRA; CDR2 reads YSYEKL. The CDR3 loop spans 17 amino acids. CDR3 region: CASSQGQGGGNTGELFF. As DNA, the CDR3 is TGCGCCAGCAGCCAAGGGCAGGGCGGTGGGAACACCGGGGAGCTGTTTTTT.

The gene calls are TRBV7-2 and TRBJ2-7; TRBD2 aligns across 14 bases. Looked up from germline, CDR1 is SGHTA and CDR2 is FQGNSA. V dropped 5 bases and J dropped 2; count of bases not matched to a gene: 11. There are 18 residues in the CDR3. The CDR3 sequence: CASSPRLAGGEGTYEQYF. The CDR3 nucleotides read TGTGCCAGCAGCCCGCGACTAGCGGGAGGGGAGGGGACCTACGAGCAGTACTTC.

The J gene is TRBJ2-7, the V gene TRBV18; a weak D match, TRBD2 (5 bases). Looked up from germline, CDR1 is KGHSH and CDR2 is LQKENI. This CDR3 is built from 13 residues. V lost 3 bases and J lost 7, with 13 bases in between. The CDR3: CASSPTETGEQYF. CDR3 nucleotides: TGTGCCAGCTCACCCACAGAGACGGGGGAGCAGTACTTC.

This chain connects TRBV2 to TRBJ1-4; 7 nucleotides match TRBD1. The CDR3 sequence is 15 residues long. Germline CDR1 and CDR2: SNHLY and FYNNEI. J lost 6 bases, V lost 3 bases, and 7 bases had no gene match. CDR3 residues: CASSDPTGRDEKLFF. CDR3 in DNA: TGTGCCAGCAGTGACCCGACAGGGAGAGATGAAAAACTGTTTTTT.

The chain recombines TRBV28 with TRBJ2-7; TRBD2 might be the D (6 bases). Germline CDR1 MDHEN, CDR2 SYDVKM. The CDR3 is made up of 15 amino acids. V was pared by 6 bases and J by 2 bases, with 17 bases between. The CDR3 region has the DNA TGTGCCAGCAGAGAGGAGGGGTCTAGTGCCTACGAGCAGTACTTC. Its translation is CASREEGSSAYEQYF.

Only a few counts were recorded for this clone. The gene calls are TRBV5-1 and TRBJ1-4; 7 bases are shared with TRBD1. The CDR3 extends over 17 amino acids. In germline, CDR1 is SGHRS, CDR2 YFSETQ. V was clipped by 0 bases and J by 8 bases; unmatched bases: 13. The CDR3 sequence: CASSLGPTGDKGEKLFF. CDR3 coding DNA: TGCGCCAGCAGCTTGGGCCCTACAGGGGACAAGGGGGAAAAACTGTTTTTT.

The chain couples TRBV7-3 to TRBJ2-3; 11 positions match TRBD2. Per germline, CDR1 SGHTA and CDR2 FQGTGA. The CDR3 is made up of 16 amino acids. V was clipped by 5 bases and J by 4 bases; unmatched bases: 8. This CDR3 reads CASSRTSGSGSDTQYF. The DNA of the CDR3 is TGTGCCAGCAGCCGAACTAGCGGGAGCGGGTCAGATACGCAGTATTTT. Based on the CDR3 plus reference TRBV7-3 and TRBJ2-3, the full variable domain is GAGVSQTPSNKVTEKGKYVELRCDPISGHTALYWYRQSLGQGPEFLIYFQGTGAADDSGLPNDRFFAVRPEGSVSTLKIQRTERGDSAVYLCASSRTSGSGSDTQYFGPGTRLTVL.

The gene calls are TRBV7-6 and TRBJ1-3, with 7 bases that match TRBD1. J was trimmed by 0 bases and V by 5 bases; bases with no gene match: 4. This CDR3 region has 15 residues. The germline V gene encodes CDR1 SGHVS and CDR2 FNYEAQ. The CDR3 is CASSRGQGSGNTIYF. The CDR3 bases are TGTGCCAGCAGCAGGGGGCAGGGCTCTGGAAACACCATATATTTT. The variable domain in full, with the rest retrieved from reference TRBV7-6 and TRBJ1-3, is GAGVSQSPRYKVTKRGQDVALRCDPISGHVSLYWYRQALGQGPEFLTYFNYEAQQDKSGLPNDRFSAERPEGSISTLTIQRTEQRDSAMYRCASSRGQGSGNTIYFGEGSWLTVV.

V usage is TRBV10-3 and J usage is TRBJ2-1; D may be TRBD2 (5 bases). Germline-derived CDR1 and CDR2 are ENHRY and SYGVKD. The ends were cut back, 4 bases at V and 4 bases at J, with 14 bases in the middle. CDR3 length: 15 amino acids. The CDR3 protein is CAISGLSGPYNEQFF. The CDR3 DNA reads as TGTGCCATCAGTGGACTGAGCGGTCCTTACAATGAGCAGTTCTTC.

The chain carries TRBV6-4 and TRBJ2-5; TRBD2 matches at 10 bases. This CDR3 contains 15 residues. Germline CDR1 reads MRHNA; CDR2 reads SNTAGT. With V trimmed by 0 bases and J by 4 bases, 2 bases remained unmatched. CDR3 residues: CASSDSAGGPETQYF. Here the CDR3 DNA reads TGTGCCAGCAGTGACTCAGCGGGAGGGCCAGAGACCCAGTACTTC.

This sequence joins TRBV18 and TRBJ1-2; the match to TRBD1 covers 8 bases. CDR1 KGHSH and CDR2 LQKENI come from the germline V gene. This CDR3 has 15 amino acids. Germline trimming cut 5 bases from V and 5 bases from J; bases unmatched to any gene: 10. The CDR3, as DNA: TGTGCCAGCTCAGACCCCGACAGGGGTAATTATGGCTACACCTTC. This sequence encodes CASSDPDRGNYGYTF.